The 27 T cell receptor beta chains given below trace back to one sample, sequenced in a study of T cell repertoires in cytomegalovirus infection (dated by TCRdb to between 2018 and 2021). The sample's treatment or condition label, in plain terms: in vitro stimulation with specific CMV peptide epitopes to enrich CMV-specific T cells. The instrument given in TCRdb is Illumina HiSeq 1500. TCRdb handled the public reads itself, with Q25 trimming in fastp and clone calling in MiXCR, and kept productive beta chains. Rows with one shared CDR3 protein collapse into an entry with the most common genes and DNA. This sample gives 750,000 to 900,000 distinct CDR3 sequences in total; 25% to 30% of them show up just once. Approximately 14% of the sample rests with the top ten. These receptors' antigens are unknown. The material was cultured CD8+ T cells from PBMCs, obtained from culture after CMV antigen stimulation. The receptors here all came from a human donor in good health (CMV status not recorded). Some clones in this sample may be carry-over from other donors' samples.

The rearrangement joins TRBV6-6 to TRBJ2-3; 14 positions agree with TRBD2. The CDR3 is 18 residues long. The V gene end was trimmed by 10 bases and the J gene end by 0 bases; junction bases not matched to a gene: 12. Germline CDR1 and CDR2: MNHNY and SVGAGI (reference sequence). CDR3 nucleotides: TGTGCCACTTACACCGGGACTAGCGGGGGTCGTAGCACAGATACGCAGTATTTT. The encoded protein is CATYTGTSGGRSTDTQYF.

The table lists this clonotype with a few counts. Sequence at one end of the junction differs from germline and may be a read error. The chain couples TRBV27 to TRBJ2-3; possible D gene TRBD2, 5 bases. Germline lookup yields CDR1 MNHEY and CDR2 SMNVEV (reference sequence). The CDR3 totals 8 residues. The CDR3 here is CASGPGVF. CDR3 coding DNA: TGTGCCAGCGGCCCCGGGGTTTTT.

This clonotype was found a few times. This chain connects TRBV7-3 to TRBJ1-1, with D perhaps matching TRBD1 (5 bases). This CDR3 spans 12 amino acids. The V gene lost 0 bases and the J gene lost 8 bases, with 7 bases spanning the gap. In germline, CDR1 is SGHTA, CDR2 FQGTGA. The CDR3 DNA sequence: TGTGCCAGCAGCTTAACCGGACAAGAAGCTTTCTTT. Translation gives CASSLTGQEAFF.

V is TRBV29-1 and J is TRBJ1-2; the D is unclear. CDR3 length: 11 amino acids. Germline lookup yields CDR1 SQVTM and CDR2 ANQGSEA. V lost 3 bases, J lost 8 bases, and 10 bases lay in between. The CDR3 reads CSVERERGYTF. CDR3 nucleotides: TGCAGCGTTGAGAGGGAACGGGGCTACACCTTC.

This clonotype was recorded at least ten times. The gene calls are TRBV7-9 and TRBJ1-2, with TRBD1 matching 8 bases. With 1 base clipped from V and 6 bases from J, the junction kept 4 bases outside the gene matches. The CDR3 has 14 residues. Germline-derived CDR1 and CDR2 are SEHNR and FQNEAQ (reference sequence). CDR3 amino acids: CASSLGTGFDGYTF. CDR3 bases: TGTGCCAGCAGCTTAGGGACAGGGTTCGATGGCTACACCTTC.

The sample holds a few counts of this clonotype. The V call is TRBV7-9, the J call TRBJ2-7; D possibly corresponds to TRBD2 (6 bases). This CDR3 is 12 amino acids long. Trimming stripped 7 bases from V and 6 bases from J, with 13 bases between. The germline CDR1 and CDR2 sequences are SEHNR and FQNEAQ (reference sequence). For the CDR3, the DNA is TGTGCCAGCACGAAGGGAGGTTCCGAGCAGTACTTC. Translating it yields CASTKGGSEQYF.

This clonotype was detected a few times. The gene calls are TRBV7-8 and TRBJ2-2; perhaps TRBD2 as D (6 bases). Germline-derived CDR1 and CDR2 are SGHVS and FQNEAQ. This CDR3 spans 17 amino acids. V lost 3 bases and J 3 bases, leaving 17 bases between the germline ends. As DNA, the CDR3 is TGTGCCAGCAGCTTCGGCGCGGCAGGGAGGTACACCGGGGAGCTGTTTTTT. Translation: CASSFGAAGRYTGELFF.

V is TRBV6-6 and J is TRBJ1-2; the match to TRBD1 covers 9 bases. Germline trimming cut 6 bases from V and 4 bases from J; bases unmatched to any gene: 6. CDR3 length equals 14 residues. CDR1 is MNHNY, CDR2 SVGAGI, per germline (reference sequence). CDR3 loop: CASREQGAGYGYTF. The CDR3 DNA reads TGTGCCAGCAGAGAACAGGGGGCAGGCTATGGCTACACCTTC.

The V call is TRBV7-6, the J call TRBJ2-1; D might be TRBD1 (6 bases). The CDR3 contains 16 residues. Trimming left V 1 base short and J 2 bases short, with 12 bases between. Germline V lookup: CDR1 SGHVS, CDR2 FNYEAQ. As DNA, the CDR3 is TGTGCCAGCAGCTTAGGGGCTACAGGGACCTACAATGAGCAGTTCTTC. This gives the protein CASSLGATGTYNEQFF.

In this sample, this clonotype turned up a few times. This chain links TRBV7-8 with TRBJ2-7, with 9 bases lining up with TRBD2. Germline V gene lookup returns CDR1 SGHVS and CDR2 FQNEAQ. This CDR3 is built from 17 residues. After removal of 4 bases from V and 3 bases from J, the junction contained 13 bases not matched to a gene. Here the CDR3 reads CASSSATGGGADYEQYF. DNA of the CDR3: TGTGCCAGCAGCTCCGCCACTGGCGGGGGGGCCGACTACGAGCAGTACTTC. The full variable domain, completed using reference TRBV7-8 and TRBJ2-7, is GAGVSQSPRYKVAKRGQDVALRCDPISGHVSLFWYQQALGQGPEFLTYFQNEAQLDKSGLPSDRFFAERPEGSVSTLKIQRTQQEDSAVYLCASSSATGGGADYEQYFGPGTRLTVT.

The rearrangement links TRBV7-9 to TRBJ1-1; 8 positions agree with TRBD1. The length of the CDR3 is 13 residues. The V gene's germline CDR1 is SEHNR and CDR2 FQNEAQ (reference sequence). V shed 8 bases and J 6 bases; nucleotides not matched to a gene: 8. For the CDR3, the DNA is TGTGCCAGCTTCGGCCCAGGGGGCCCTGAAGCTTTCTTT. Translated, it gives CASFGPGGPEAFF.

There are a few counts of this clonotype. The chain links TRBV23-1 to TRBJ2-1; TRBD1 is a possible D gene (6 bases). TRBV23-1 is noted as an ORF with a role that remains uncertain. Trimming pared 4 bases from V and 5 bases from J, leaving 24 bases between. The CDR3 sequence is 18 residues long. The CDR3 region has the DNA TGCGCCAGCAGTCCGTTGGTTCATGGGGGCAATAAAAACAATGAGCAGTTCTTC. This translates into CASSPLVHGGNKNNEQFF.

In this sample, this clonotype turned up a few times. The chain is built from TRBV6-6 and TRBJ1-5; TRBD1 matches 9 bases. The CDR3 is 17 residues long. Trimming took 0 bases from V and 4 from J; bases not matched to a gene: 7. Germline V gene sequence: CDR1 MNHNY, CDR2 SVGAGI (reference sequence). The CDR3 region has the DNA TGTGCCAGCAGTTACTCTGCGCGGGACAGGGAGAATCAGCCCCAGCATTTT. Encoded protein: CASSYSARDRENQPQHF.

V usage is TRBV20-1 and J usage is TRBJ2-7; 10 bases line up with TRBD1. V lost 3 bases to trimming and J lost 2 bases; unmatched junction nucleotides: 4. The CDR3 covers 14 residues. Germline CDR1 is DFQATT and CDR2 is SNEGSKA (reference sequence). The CDR3 DNA reads as TGCAGTGCTAGGCCCGGGACAGGGGCCTACGAGCAGTACTTC. The encoded protein is CSARPGTGAYEQYF.

This clonotype has just a few counts. CDR3 DNA: TGTGCCACCAGCAGGTATCCCCGAGACCGGAGCTCCTACAATGAGCAGTTCTTC. Its translation: CATSRYPRDRSSYNEQFF. V gene TRBV15 combines with J gene TRBJ2-1; D is uncertain. V dropped 3 bases and J dropped 0 bases, with 18 bases sitting between them. The CDR3 is 18 residues long. The germline V gene encodes CDR1 LNHNV and CDR2 YYDKDF (reference sequence).

The sample holds many counts of this clonotype. The chain carries TRBV12-3 or TRBV12-4 and TRBJ2-7, with a weak D call TRBD1 (6 bases). The length of the CDR3 is 13 residues. Trimming took off 6 bases at V and 2 bases at J, with 11 bases between the two ends. The CDR3 DNA is TGTGCCAGCAGCCCCGGACAGCCCTACGAGCAGTACTTC. It is translated as CASSPGQPYEQYF.

The V call is TRBV20-1, the J call TRBJ1-2; D call uncertain. The CDR3 is 11 amino acids. Trimming removed 1 base from V and 5 bases from J, with 5 bases in between. CDR1 and CDR2 from the germline V gene are DFQATT and SNEGSKA (reference sequence). CDR3 amino acids: CSARVEYGYTF. The CDR3, as DNA: TGCAGTGCTAGAGTTGAATATGGCTACACCTTC.

V and J are TRBV20-1 and TRBJ2-7; D perhaps matches TRBD2 (7 bases). This CDR3 contains 13 residues. Germline V gene data show CDR1 as DFQATT and CDR2 as SNEGSKA (reference sequence). V gave up 5 bases and J gave up 0 bases, with 11 bases separating them. The CDR3 region is CSAPAGHSYEQYF. The CDR3 DNA reads as TGCAGTGCTCCAGCGGGACACTCCTACGAGCAGTACTTC.

This clonotype was picked up a small number of times. This chain joins TRBV28 and TRBJ1-1; D uncertain. The CDR3 extends over 15 amino acids. V was cut by 2 bases and J by 0 bases, with 10 bases left in between. Germline CDR1 is MDHEN and CDR2 is SYDVKM. The DNA for the CDR3 is TGTGCCAGCAGTTTAATACGGGCCCTGAACACTGAAGCTTTCTTT. It specifies CASSLIRALNTEAFF.

J is TRBJ1-2 and V is TRBV9; D remains ambiguous. The V end lost 2 bases, the J end lost 7 bases, and 6 bases lay between the germline ends. The CDR3 covers 11 residues. The germline CDR1 and CDR2 sequences are SGDLS and YYNGEE. The CDR3 DNA is TGTGCCAGCAGCGTTAGTGGTGGCTACACCTTC. It is translated as CASSVSGGYTF.

In this sample, this clonotype turned up once. This chain connects TRBV24-1 to TRBJ2-2; a weak D match, TRBD1 (6 bases). Trimming removed 0 bases at V and 1 base at J, with 14 bases between. Germline CDR1 reads KGHDR; CDR2 reads SFDVKD. The CDR3 runs 18 residues. DNA of the CDR3: TGTGCCACCAGTGATTTGTTAAGTACAGGGCTGAACACCGGGGAGCTGTTTTTT. It specifies CATSDLLSTGLNTGELFF.

The gene calls are TRBV4-3 and TRBJ2-5; 10 positions match TRBD1. The CDR3 length is 18 residues. Per the germline V gene, CDR1 is LGHNA and CDR2 is YSLEER. The V gene end was trimmed by 5 bases and the J gene end by 7 bases; junction bases not matched to a gene: 19. This CDR3 reads CASSLLNPPGQGKGTQYF. The CDR3 DNA is TGCGCCAGCAGCTTACTTAATCCACCGGGACAGGGGAAAGGGACCCAGTACTTC.

This clonotype was detected a few times. V gene TRBV10-3 combines with J gene TRBJ2-5; D might be TRBD2 (6 bases). The V and J ends lost 7 bases and 1 base respectively, with 13 bases between them. Germline V lookup: CDR1 ENHRY, CDR2 SYGVKD. The CDR3 has 14 amino acids. DNA of the CDR3: TGTGCCATCATCCCTGGCGGGACCCAAGAGACCCAGTACTTC. Protein: CAIIPGGTQETQYF.

CDR3 residues: CASSPSGGAKNIQYF. DNA of the CDR3: TGTGCCAGCAGCCCCAGCGGGGGGGCCAAAAACATTCAGTACTTC. The V and J genes are TRBV9 and TRBJ2-4; the match to TRBD2 covers 9 bases. V was clipped by 4 bases and J by 1 base; unmatched bases: 3. Germline-derived CDR1 and CDR2 are SGDLS and YYNGEE. The CDR3 loop spans 15 amino acids.

This clonotype was detected ten times or more. This chain connects TRBV5-1 to TRBJ1-2; D might be TRBD1 (6 bases). The length of the CDR3 is 13 residues. From germline, CDR1 is SGHRS and CDR2 YFSETQ. The germline V and J ends were trimmed by 4 bases and 2 bases, with 9 bases remaining between them. The CDR3 is CASSTDRNYGYTF. As DNA, the CDR3 is TGCGCCAGCAGCACCGACAGGAACTATGGCTACACCTTC. The full variable domain, completed using reference TRBV5-1 and TRBJ1-2, is KAGVTQTPRYLIKTRGQQVTLSCSPISGHRSVSWYQQTPGQGLQFLFEYFSETQRNKGNFPGRFSGRQFSNSRSEMNVSTLELGDSALYLCASSTDRNYGYTFGSGTRLTVV.

This clonotype was detected ten times or more. The chain has TRBV7-8 and TRBJ2-1; D remains ambiguous. Germline-derived CDR1 and CDR2 are SGHVS and FQNEAQ. This CDR3 comprises 14 residues. V gave up 5 bases and J gave up 5 bases, with 13 bases separating them. The CDR3 reads CASSPRDGDNEQFF. The CDR3 DNA sequence: TGTGCCAGCAGCCCCCGTGATGGCGACAATGAGCAGTTCTTC.

The chain uses TRBV6-1 and TRBJ2-7, with 8 bases matching TRBD2. CDR3 size: 14 residues. Germline CDR1 and CDR2: MNHNS and SASEGT. V lost 4 bases and J lost 1; bases outside the gene matches: 3. The chain's CDR3 is CASSVSGVSYEQYV. The CDR3 DNA reads TGTGCCAGCAGTGTTAGCGGGGTTTCCTACGAGCAGTACGTC.